This TCR beta chain was recorded in a study of T-cell memory formation after mild COVID-19 (dated by TCRdb to the early 2020s). Concerning the study at large: TCR sequence clusters from the two donors were found to be largely donor specific. Two young, previously healthy adult volunteers made up the cohort, one male and one female. In a couple of donors, T-cell clones that expanded and contracted after mild COVID-19 were tracked by sequencing TCRalpha and TCRbeta repertoires over time.

Ficoll-Paque density gradient centrifugation was the method used to isolate PBMCs. Sequenced on an Illumina NovaSeq 6000. Using 5'RACE with constant-segment primers, TCRalpha and TCRbeta cDNA libraries were constructed, with sample barcodes and unique molecular identifiers added in the process. Trizol reagent was used to extract RNA from every sample. Amplification of the libraries took two PCR steps, and the second step added a second sample barcode plus Illumina TruSeq adapters. Sequencing of the libraries was done on an Illumina NovaSeq, producing 2 x 150 bp paired-end reads. The published analysis was carried out like this. Demultiplexing of reads and collapsing into UMI-guided consensus sequences were performed with migec v1.2.7. With mixcr v2.1.11, UMI consensuses were aligned to TRA and TRB V and J templates and assembled into clonotypes. Clonotypes were classified as expanded or contracted when called significant by both edgeR and NoisET, with noise models trained on biological replicates. For edgeR calls, the thresholds were a false discovery rate-adjusted p below 0.01 and a log2 fold-change of 1. As an exploratory analysis of dynamics, PCA with hierarchical clustering was applied to max-normalized trajectories of the 1000 most abundant clonotypes. Separately sequenced CD4+ and CD8+ repertoires were used to assign the CD4 or CD8 phenotype of responding clones. The public sequencing data were trimmed at Q25 with fastp and processed into clonotypes with MiXCR by TCRdb, which kept only in-frame beta chains. Duplicate CDR3 protein sequences are folded into a single record with the most common DNA and genes. The V and J calls and clone size come from TCRdb's table, not from the authors' own analysis. The table for this sample lists 350,000 or so distinct CDR3 sequences; approximately 12% of them were counted only once. The ten largest clones take up around a fifth of the sample.

This clonotype was seen ten or more times. No antigen is known for it. No base qualities exist here, and no much larger clone lies one base off it. Broader findings and caveats from the paper: Clones that contracted from day 15 to 85 showed balanced CD4/CD8 phenotypes, whereas a second wave of clones that expanded from day 15 to 37 leaned towards CD4+. The study covered only two mild cases, and larger cohorts including severe cases with pre-infection samples were considered necessary. Contracting CD4+ clones appeared mostly in the CM and EM memory subsets, whereas CD8+ clones were enriched in EMRA. The detection of some responding clones in pre-infection memory suggests that pre-existing cross-reactive memory T cells joined the SARS-CoV-2 response. SARS-CoV-2 specificity was not confirmed for the second-wave clones peaking on day 37.

As encoded in the germline V gene, CDR1 is MGHRA while CDR2 is YSYEKL. CDR3 length: 13 amino acids, cysteine to phenylalanine. Of all the DNA, just the CDR3 is kept, 39 bases in frame from base 1. V sheds 2 bases and J sheds 8 bases, leaving 10 bases between their ends. The clonotype originates from a man aged 18 to 29 who had mild COVID-19 (a few samples of this study predate the infection). The sample titles of this study are shuffled in the database, so cell type and time point are left out; the donor was told from shared clones. Sequencing was done on a sample of PBMCs or a T cell subset sorted from them (not recorded which). Recombination linked TRBV4-1 to TRBJ2-1; the D gene cannot be resolved reliably. The CDR3 reads CASSQSWIDEQFF. The base sequence is TGCGCCAGCAGCCAAAGTTGGATCGATGAGCAGTTCTTC.